A single sample gave rise to the 18 T cell receptor beta chains below, sequenced in a study of human T cells and chemical hapten exposure. Each CDR3 protein is one row after TCRdb ran MiXCR on the RACE reads. In the table there are 120,000 or so distinct CDR3 sequences, 11% of which are singletons. Time point of the sample: patch test 3, about 24 weeks after DPC sensitization. The treatment denotes: therapeutic diphenylcyclopropenone sensitization with weekly scalp DPC. The sequencing here drew on whole blood, taken in connection with sensitization to the hapten diphenylcyclopropenone (DPC). These receptors all stem from a woman aged 45 to 65 with alopecia areata. Some clones in this sample may be carry-over from other donors' samples.

The chain couples TRBV20-1 to TRBJ2-7; 8 bases fit TRBD2. V gave up 0 bases and J gave up 5 bases; unmatched junction bases: 9. From germline, CDR1 is DFQATT and CDR2 SNEGSKA (reference sequence). This CDR3 contains 15 residues. CDR3 in DNA: TGCAGTGCTAGAGATCTCGGGAGGGGGTATAACGAGCAGTACTTC. Amino acids: CSARDLGRGYNEQYF.

V usage is TRBV15 and J usage is TRBJ2-5; 8 bases match TRBD1. This CDR3 has 16 amino acids. Germline lookup yields CDR1 LNHNV and CDR2 YYDKDF (reference sequence). Trimming cost V 2 bases and J 0 bases; bases outside gene matches: 5. The CDR3 sequence is CATSRRTGTYQETQYF. In DNA form, the CDR3 reads TGTGCCACCAGCAGACGGACAGGGACCTACCAAGAGACCCAGTACTTC.

The rearrangement links TRBV7-2 to TRBJ1-5, with TRBD1 as a possible D gene (6 bases). Per the germline V gene, CDR1 is SGHTA and CDR2 is FQGNSA. Trimming removed 5 bases from V and 2 bases from J, with 16 bases in between. This CDR3 has 16 amino acids. In nucleotides, the CDR3 is TGTGCCAGCAGCCCGCGAGCAGGGGAAGGCAATCAGCCCCAGCATTTT. It encodes CASSPRAGEGNQPQHF.

This clonotype was detected many times. This sequence joins TRBV29-1 and TRBJ2-1, with 9 bases identical to TRBD1. The junction had 9 bases not matched to a gene; V was cut back by 2 bases and J by 7 bases. This CDR3 has 15 amino acids. Looked up from germline, CDR1 is SQVTM and CDR2 is ANQGSEA. The CDR3 region has the DNA TGCAGCGTTGAACCCATACAGGGGGCGCGGAATGAGCAGTTCTTC. Translated: CSVEPIQGARNEQFF.

This clonotype was observed many times. The V call is TRBV12-5, the J call TRBJ2-6, with TRBD2 as a possible D gene (6 bases). CDR3 length: 16 amino acids. The V gene's germline CDR1 is LGHNT and CDR2 FRNRAP. Trimming took off 5 bases at V and 3 bases at J, with 14 bases between the two ends. In nucleotides, the CDR3 is TGTGCTAGTGGTGCGGGACTGCGTAATGGGGCCAACGTCCTGACTTTC. Translation: CASGAGLRNGANVLTF.

Notes on this clonotype: No DNA is shown, since the ends of the CDR3 on it are uncertain; the CDR3 is the one TCRdb lists. CDR3 amino acids: CISVPEALRFLAKNIQYF. The chain couples TRBV7-5 to TRBJ2-4. TRBV7-5 is noted as a pseudogene. The CDR3 region is 18 residues in length, termini included.

The chain has TRBV6-2 or TRBV6-3 and TRBJ2-7; 8 nucleotides agree with TRBD1. Germline V gives CDR1 MNHEY, CDR2 SVGEGT. The CDR3 consists of 13 residues. The junction had 3 bases not matched to a gene; V was cut back by 2 bases and J by 6 bases. CDR3 in DNA: TGTGCCAGCAGTTACCCGACAGGGGTCGAGCAGTACTTC. Its translation is CASSYPTGVEQYF.

This clonotype came up a few times. This sequence joins TRBV20-1 and TRBJ1-1; D remains ambiguous. Germline CDR1 reads DFQATT; CDR2 reads SNEGSKA (reference sequence). The germline V and J ends were trimmed by 6 bases and 8 bases, with 19 bases remaining between them. The CDR3 length is 13 residues. The CDR3 region is CSALLPPLSEAFF. Written as DNA, the CDR3 is TGCAGTGCCCTACTGCCTCCCCTTAGCGAAGCTTTCTTT.

The V and J genes are TRBV30 and TRBJ2-7; D is ambiguous. The V end lost 0 bases, the J end lost 2 bases, and 11 bases lay between the germline ends. The CDR3 totals 14 residues. Germline CDR1 GTSNPN, CDR2 SVGIG (reference sequence). CDR3 DNA sequence: TGTGCCTGGAGTGTACGCGACCCGGCCTACGAGCAGTACTTC. The encoded protein is CAWSVRDPAYEQYF.

This clonotype has just a few counts. This chain connects TRBV29-1 to TRBJ2-5; TRBD2 aligns across 7 bases. Germline CDR1 SQVTM, CDR2 ANQGSEA. Trimming at V came to 6 bases and at J to 6 bases, leaving 7 bases not matched to a gene. The CDR3 is 12 amino acids. The CDR3 loop reads CSVRTSSKTQYF. The CDR3 DNA reads as TGCAGCGTAAGGACTAGTTCCAAGACCCAGTACTTC.

This clonotype has only a few counts. CDR3 nucleotides: TGTGCCAGCAGTTACTCTGGAGGAAAACTGTTTTTT. Translated, it gives CASSYSGGKLFF. The rearrangement uses TRBV6-5 and TRBJ1-4; no definite D call. The V end lost 0 bases, the J end lost 10 bases, and 6 bases lay between the germline ends. The CDR3 consists of 12 residues. Germline V gene sequence: CDR1 MNHEY, CDR2 SVGAGI.

This clonotype was observed a few times. The V gene is TRBV4-3, the J gene TRBJ2-1; either TRBD1 or TRBD2 may fit D (6 bases each). The CDR3 has 15 residues. Germline-derived CDR1 and CDR2 are LGHNA and YSLEER. V was clipped by 1 base and J by 6 bases, with 13 bases between them. For the CDR3, the DNA is TGCGCCAGCAGCCAAGCGGCAGGGGAGGCCAATGAGCAGTTCTTC. Translation gives CASSQAAGEANEQFF.

Ten or more counts support this clonotype. The V and J genes are TRBV7-9 and TRBJ2-3, with 7 bases that match TRBD1. CDR1 SEHNR and CDR2 FQNEAQ come from the germline V gene (reference sequence). V was pared by 5 bases and J by 1 base, with 6 bases of the junction left unmatched. This CDR3 is 15 amino acids long. CDR3 in amino acids: CASSRGQGGTDTQYF. The CDR3 region has the DNA TGTGCCAGCAGCCGAGGCCAGGGGGGCACAGATACGCAGTATTTT.

There are many counts of this clonotype. The chain has TRBV11-2 and TRBJ2-7; no clear D. Trimming shortened V by 1 base and J by 6 bases, and 7 bases separated the two germline ends. CDR1 is SGHAT and CDR2 is FQNNGV in the germline V gene. This CDR3 has 12 residues. CDR3 bases: TGTGCCAGCAGCTTAGTTCGGCCCGAGCAGTACTTC. This encodes CASSLVRPEQYF. The complete variable domain, with remaining parts taken from reference TRBV11-2 and TRBJ2-7, reads EAGVAQSPRYKIIEKRQSVAFWCNPISGHATLYWYQQILGQGPKLLIQFQNNGVVDDSQLPKDRFSAERLKGVDSTLKIQPAKLEDSAVYLCASSLVRPEQYFGPGTRLTVT.

This clonotype was observed a few times. The chain is built from TRBV12-3 or TRBV12-4 and TRBJ2-1; no firm D call. This CDR3 is built from 13 residues. Trimming stripped 3 bases from V and 5 bases from J, with 8 bases between. DNA of the CDR3: TGTGCCAGCAGTTTCAGTTTGAACAATGAGCAGTTCTTC. This encodes CASSFSLNNEQFF.

V is TRBV2 and J is TRBJ2-3; D may match TRBD1 or TRBD2 (6 bases each). This CDR3 comprises 15 residues. The germline V gene encodes CDR1 SNHLY and CDR2 FYNNEI. Trimming removed 8 bases at V and 3 bases at J, with 18 bases between. The CDR3 is CASSTGGWRTDTQYF. The CDR3 nucleotides are TGTGCCAGCTCCACCGGGGGCTGGAGAACAGATACGCAGTATTTT.

The chain has TRBV27 and TRBJ1-2; no firm D call. The CDR3 has 18 amino acids. V lost 4 bases, J lost 0 bases, and 21 bases lay in between. Germline CDR1 reads MNHEY; CDR2 reads SMNVEV (reference sequence). The CDR3 DNA reads as TGTGCCAGCAGTTCTACCACCCTCCATCGGAAGACTAACTATGGCTACACCTTC. Its translation: CASSSTTLHRKTNYGYTF.

This clonotype was found once. A single base separates this from a much larger clone, so it may be a read error. The chain links TRBV20-1 to TRBJ2-1, with 8 bases aligning to TRBD2. The CDR3 sequence is 16 residues long. Germline CDR1 DFQATT, CDR2 SNEGSKA (reference sequence). The CDR3 DNA reads as TGCAGTGCTCTCAACGCGGGACTAGGGTCCTACAATGTGCAGTTCTTC. This codes for CSALNAGLGSYNVQFF.